This entry lists 25 T cell receptor beta chains sequenced from one sample in a study of chemoradiotherapy in HPV16-positive cancers. Assay used: immunoSEQ multiplex PCR; TCRdb lists only in-frame clones, some missing. The table records 9,500 to 15,000 clones, 70% to 90% of them present only once. Sequenced material: blood, taken from a patient who underwent chemoradiotherapy. Receptors originate from a human donor with HPV-associated anogenital cancer.

This clone was recorded once. This chain uses TRBV15 with TRBJ2-4; TRBD1 matches 8 bases. CDR1 is LNHNV and CDR2 is YYDKDF in the germline V gene (reference sequence). Losses at the gene ends were 3 bases for V and 6 bases for J; bases not matched to a gene: 10. The CDR3 totals 16 residues. This CDR3 reads CATSSRTGLDLNIQYF. CDR3 nucleotide sequence: TGTGCCACCAGCAGCAGGACAGGGCTGGACTTAAACATTCAGTACTTC. The whole variable domain, remainder taken from reference TRBV15 and TRBJ2-4, is DAMVIQNPRYQVTQFGKPVTLSCSQTLNHNVMYWYQQKSSQAPKLLFHYYDKDFNNEADTPDNFQSRRPNTSFCFLDIRSPGLGDTAMYLCATSSRTGLDLNIQYFGAGTRLSVL.

The chain uses TRBV5-1 and TRBJ1-1, with TRBD1 identical over 10 bases. J was trimmed by 3 bases and V by 2 bases; bases with no gene match: 7. Germline loops: CDR1 SGHRS, CDR2 YFSETQ. This CDR3 contains 16 residues. Here the CDR3 reads CASSFGQGGSYTEAFF. In nucleotides, the CDR3 is TGCGCCAGCAGCTTCGGACAGGGGGGGTCTTACACTGAAGCTTTCTTT.

This clone was recorded only once. V and J are TRBV6-6 and TRBJ1-2, with TRBD1 as a possible D gene (6 bases). The germline V and J ends were trimmed by 2 bases and 3 bases, with 13 bases remaining between them. Germline CDR1 reads MNHNY; CDR2 reads SVGAGI (reference sequence). The CDR3 has 15 amino acids. CDR3 protein: CASSYTAGADYGYTF. The DNA of the CDR3 is TGTGCCAGCAGTTACACGGCAGGGGCCGACTATGGCTACACCTTC.

J is TRBJ1-5 and V is TRBV30, with D possibly matching TRBD1 (6 bases). Trimming left V 5 bases short and J 11 bases short, with 16 bases between. From germline, CDR1 is GTSNPN and CDR2 SVGIG (reference sequence). This CDR3 is built from 12 residues. The CDR3 here is CAWDSREGAQHF. DNA of the CDR3: TGTGCCTGGGACAGTCGCGAGGGGGCCCAGCATTTT.

This rearrangement joins TRBV6-5 to TRBJ1-2; 7 bases match TRBD1. Germline V gene lookup returns CDR1 MNHEY and CDR2 SVGAGI. This CDR3 is built from 15 residues. V lost 4 bases and J lost 4; bases outside the gene matches: 9. Written as DNA, the CDR3 is TGTGCCAGCAGTTTCACAGGGGATTCGCCCTATGGCTACACCTTC. This encodes CASSFTGDSPYGYTF.

This chain joins TRBV27 and TRBJ2-3; the D gene could be TRBD1 or TRBD2 (6 bases each). This CDR3 has 15 amino acids. Trimming pared 5 bases from V and 7 bases from J, leaving 19 bases between. In germline, CDR1 is MNHEY, CDR2 SMNVEV (reference sequence). CDR3 sequence: CASSPPGGATHTQYF. The CDR3 nucleotides read TGTGCCAGCAGTCCGCCCGGGGGCGCGACCCATACGCAGTATTTT.

The chain combines TRBV4-1 with TRBJ2-5, with D possibly called TRBD1 or TRBD2 (5 bases each). The last part of the DNA fits TRBJ2-7 better; the J call may be wrong. Germline lookup yields CDR1 MGHRA and CDR2 YSYEKL. The CDR3 has 15 residues. The CDR3 reads CASSLYRDGAYEQYF. CDR3 coding DNA: TGCGCCAGCAGCTTGTACCGGGACGGGGCCTACGAGCAGTACTTC.

This chain connects TRBV19 to TRBJ1-4; 10 bases are shared with TRBD1. Losses at the gene ends were 5 bases for V and 3 bases for J; bases not matched to a gene: 6. Germline CDR1 reads LNHDA; CDR2 reads SQIVND (reference sequence). This CDR3 has 16 amino acids. The CDR3 region is CASSPGTGVSNEKLFF. In DNA, the CDR3 is TGTGCCAGTAGTCCCGGGACAGGGGTTTCTAATGAAAAACTGTTTTTT.

This clone occurred a few times. The chain links TRBV11-2 to TRBJ2-7; D gene ambiguous. V gave up 4 bases and J gave up 13 bases, with 14 bases separating them. The CDR3 totals 11 residues. The V gene's germline CDR1 is SGHAT and CDR2 FQNNGV. CDR3 residues: CASSSESCPYF. In DNA form, the CDR3 reads TGTGCCAGCAGCTCAGAGAGTTGCCCCTACTTC.

V gene TRBV7-9 combines with J gene TRBJ2-5; D tentatively reads TRBD1 or TRBD2 (6 bases each). V was trimmed by 7 bases and J by 5 bases, leaving 11 bases between them. CDR1 is SEHNR and CDR2 is FQNEAQ in the germline V gene (reference sequence). The CDR3 contains 12 residues. In DNA form, the CDR3 reads TGTGCCAGCACCGTAGGGGGGGAGACCCAGTACTTC. This encodes CASTVGGETQYF.

V usage is TRBV7-2 and J usage is TRBJ1-2; D possibly corresponds to TRBD1 (6 bases). Per the germline V gene, CDR1 is SGHTA and CDR2 is FQGNSA. The CDR3 length is 14 residues. V dropped 4 bases and J dropped 1 base, with 10 bases sitting between them. The chain's CDR3 is CASSSSGHNYGYTF. As DNA, the CDR3 is TGTGCCAGCAGCTCTTCGGGACATAACTATGGCTACACCTTC. Filled out from reference TRBV7-2 and TRBJ1-2, the complete variable domain reads GAGVSQSPSNKVTEKGKDVELRCDPISGHTALYWYRQSLGQGLEFLIYFQGNSAPDKSGLPSDRFSAERTGGSVSTLTIQRTQQEDSAVYLCASSSSGHNYGYTFGSGTRLTVV.

This clone has more than one count but fewer than ten. The CDR3, as DNA: TGTGCCAGTAGTATAGAGGGAGACAATGGCAATGGCTACACCTTC. Its protein product is CASSIEGDNGNGYTF. V gene TRBV19 combines with J gene TRBJ1-2; no clear D. CDR1 is LNHDA and CDR2 is SQIVND in the germline V gene (reference sequence). The CDR3 runs to 15 residues. With 0 bases removed from V and 6 bases from J, the gap between germline ends came to 14 bases.

V and J are TRBV7-9 and TRBJ1-1, with D unclear. CDR1 is SEHNR, CDR2 FQNEAQ, per germline (reference sequence). Trimming removed 5 bases from V and 0 bases from J, with 13 bases in between. This CDR3 has 15 residues. CDR3 nucleotides: TGTGCCAGCAGCAGCATAAACAGCCTGAACACTGAAGCTTTCTTT. Translated: CASSSINSLNTEAFF.

The chain links TRBV5-1 to TRBJ1-4; tentatively, D is TRBD1 (6 bases). CDR1 SGHRS and CDR2 YFSETQ come from the germline V gene. Trimming pared 6 bases from V and 7 bases from J, leaving 16 bases between. The CDR3 extends over 14 amino acids. For the CDR3, the DNA is TGCGCCAGCACAGATCCGGGGGCGAGTGAAAAACTGTTTTTT. Its translation: CASTDPGASEKLFF.

The V and J genes are TRBV5-1 and TRBJ2-1; D is unresolved. The germline V gene has CDR1 SGHRS and CDR2 YFSETQ. The CDR3 covers 15 residues. V lost 1 base and J lost 1, with 9 bases in between. CDR3 loop: CASSLSTGSYNEQFF. CDR3 nucleotides: TGCGCCAGCAGCTTGTCGACGGGTTCCTACAATGAGCAGTTCTTC.

The chain joins TRBV6-1 to TRBJ2-5; the D gene is possibly TRBD2 (6 bases). The germline gives CDR1 MNHNS, CDR2 SASEGT. CDR3 size: 15 residues. Trimming removed 1 base at V and 4 bases at J, with 13 bases between. The DNA for the CDR3 is TGTGCCAGCAGTGAAGGGGTAGGGGACTTAGAGACCCAGTACTTC. Translation gives CASSEGVGDLETQYF.

The V call is TRBV19, the J call TRBJ1-1; D is possibly TRBD1 (6 bases). Trimming removed 5 bases from V and 7 bases from J, with 14 bases in between. This CDR3 is built from 13 residues. Germline V gene lookup returns CDR1 LNHDA and CDR2 SQIVND (reference sequence). CDR3 nucleotides: TGTGCCAGTAGTGCGGACAGAATTAATGAAGCTTTCTTT. Its translation is CASSADRINEAFF.

The V and J genes are TRBV6-1 and TRBJ2-1; 7 bases are a match to TRBD1. With 5 bases clipped from V and 4 bases from J, the junction kept 5 bases outside the gene matches. The CDR3 consists of 14 residues. CDR1 is MNHNS, CDR2 SASEGT, per germline. CDR3 nucleotide sequence: TGTGCCAGCAGTTCGCCGGGACAGTACAATGAGCAGTTCTTC. Translating gives CASSSPGQYNEQFF.

The J gene is TRBJ2-4, the V gene TRBV5-6; 13 positions agree with TRBD2. From germline, CDR1 is SGHDT and CDR2 YYEEEE. J lost 6 bases, V lost 3 bases, and 6 bases had no gene match. The CDR3 loop spans 16 amino acids. CDR3 in amino acids: CASSSGLAGDLNIQYF. The CDR3 DNA reads as TGTGCCAGCAGCTCCGGACTAGCGGGGGACTTAAACATTCAGTACTTC. Combining the CDR3 with reference TRBV5-6 and TRBJ2-4 gives the whole variable domain DAGVTQSPTHLIKTRGQQVTLRCSPKSGHDTVSWYQQALGQGPQFIFQYYEEEERQRGNFPDRFSGHQFPNYSSELNVNALLLGDSALYLCASSSGLAGDLNIQYFGAGTRLSVL.

The J gene is TRBJ2-2, the V gene TRBV2; D is unresolved. The CDR3 has 12 residues. V was shortened by 8 bases and J by 6 bases, with 10 bases between the two germline ends. The germline V gene encodes CDR1 SNHLY and CDR2 FYNNEI. The CDR3 DNA reads as TGTGCCAGCCCTGATGAGTCCGGGGAGCTGTTTTTT. It translates to CASPDESGELFF.

The genes are TRBV19 and TRBJ1-6, with 9 positions matching TRBD1. Germline V gene sequence: CDR1 LNHDA, CDR2 SQIVND (reference sequence). This CDR3 spans 15 amino acids. J gave up 7 bases and V 3 bases, and 4 bases lay outside the gene matches. The CDR3 DNA sequence: TGTGCCAGTAGTATTCTCGGACAGGGGAATTCACCCCTCCACTTT. It yields the protein CASSILGQGNSPLHF.

The V gene is TRBV2, the J gene TRBJ1-1; 9 nucleotides align to TRBD1. The CDR3 has 14 residues. V gave up 7 bases and J gave up 4 bases; unmatched junction bases: 7. Germline CDR1 is SNHLY and CDR2 is FYNNEI. CDR3 coding DNA: TGTGCCAGCAATAGACAGGGGGTGATCACTGAAGCTTTCTTT. This translates into CASNRQGVITEAFF.

The chain couples TRBV19 to TRBJ1-2; D unclear. Trimming shortened V by 0 bases and J by 3 bases, and 11 bases separated the two germline ends. CDR1 is LNHDA, CDR2 SQIVND, per germline (reference sequence). The CDR3 totals 15 residues. CDR3: CASSIERVGYYGYTF. The DNA of the CDR3 is TGTGCCAGTAGTATAGAACGGGTAGGGTACTATGGCTACACCTTC.

The chain is built from TRBV5-1 and TRBJ1-6; weak D call: TRBD1 (5 bases). Per germline, CDR1 SGHRS and CDR2 YFSETQ. Trimming pared 4 bases from V and 9 bases from J, leaving 17 bases between. The CDR3 has 15 amino acids. CDR3 in DNA: TGCGCCAGCAGCCCTGGTGGCCAGGGTAGTTCACCCCTCCACTTT. Its protein is CASSPGGQGSSPLHF.

This clone came up once. This chain uses TRBV6-5 with TRBJ1-1, with 7 bases aligning to TRBD1. Germline assignment: CDR1 MNHEY and CDR2 SVGAGI. The CDR3 loop spans 15 amino acids. The J segment lost 3 bases and the V segment lost 6 bases, leaving 10 bases of the junction unmatched. The CDR3 nucleotides read TGTGCCAGCAGCAAAGATCGGGACAGATACACTGAAGCTTTCTTT. Its translation: CASSKDRDRYTEAFF.